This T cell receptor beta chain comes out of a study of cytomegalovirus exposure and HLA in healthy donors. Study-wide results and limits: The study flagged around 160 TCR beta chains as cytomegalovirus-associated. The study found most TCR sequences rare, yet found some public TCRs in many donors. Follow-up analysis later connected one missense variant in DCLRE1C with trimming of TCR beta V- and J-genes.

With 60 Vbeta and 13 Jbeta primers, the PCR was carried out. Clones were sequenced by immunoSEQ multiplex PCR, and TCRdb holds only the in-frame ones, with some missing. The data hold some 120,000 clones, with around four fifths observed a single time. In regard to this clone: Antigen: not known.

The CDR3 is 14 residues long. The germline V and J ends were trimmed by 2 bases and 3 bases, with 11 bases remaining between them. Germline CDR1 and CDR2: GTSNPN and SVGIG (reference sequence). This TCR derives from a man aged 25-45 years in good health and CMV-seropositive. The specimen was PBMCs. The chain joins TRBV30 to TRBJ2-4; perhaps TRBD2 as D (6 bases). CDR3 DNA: TGTGCCTGGAGTCTCGGGGAGGTCAAAAACATTCAGTACTTC. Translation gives CAWSLGEVKNIQYF.